The 4 T cell receptor beta chains given below trace back to one sample, sequenced in a study of T cell responses to AZD1222 COVID-19 vaccine. Method: immunoSEQ multiplex PCR; TCRdb's copy keeps in-frame clones and lacks some. The sample records some 140,000 clones, 86% being singletons. The sample consisted of peripheral blood, taken on day 0 of MenACWY control vaccination. Every receptor here comes from an adult in good health.

The chain links TRBV9 to TRBJ1-2; weak D call: TRBD1 (6 bases). The CDR3 loop spans 14 amino acids. CDR1 SGDLS and CDR2 YYNGEE come from the germline V gene. V was trimmed by 0 bases and J by 4 bases, leaving 10 bases between them. The CDR3 bases are TGTGCCAGCAGCGTAGGCCAGGGGACCTATGGCTACACCTTC. It yields the protein CASSVGQGTYGYTF.

The V gene is TRBV30, the J gene TRBJ2-1; 10 bases are shared with TRBD2. CDR1 and CDR2 (germline): GTSNPN, SVGIG (reference sequence). With V trimmed by 3 bases and J by 9 bases, 5 bases remained unmatched. This CDR3 contains 13 residues. CDR3 sequence: CAWSEEREGEQFF. DNA of the CDR3: TGTGCCTGGAGCGAAGAGCGGGAGGGTGAGCAGTTCTTC.

In the case of this clone: Other nucleotide sequences in the sample specify the same CDR3. J is TRBJ2-5 and V is TRBV6-5; D unclear. The CDR3 is 11 amino acids. Looked up from germline, CDR1 is MNHEY and CDR2 is SVGAGI. Trimming stripped 5 bases from V and 5 bases from J, with 6 bases between. The CDR3 DNA reads TGTGCCAGCAGTCTTCGGGAGACCCAGTACTTC. The encoded protein is CASSLRETQYF.

The gene calls are TRBV6-5 and TRBJ1-3; D remains ambiguous. The germline V and J ends were trimmed by 6 bases and 6 bases, with 9 bases remaining between them. Germline V gene sequence: CDR1 MNHEY, CDR2 SVGAGI. The CDR3 length is 12 residues. This chain's CDR3 is CASRAGENTIYF. The CDR3 coding sequence is TGTGCCAGCAGGGCGGGCGAAAACACCATATATTTT.